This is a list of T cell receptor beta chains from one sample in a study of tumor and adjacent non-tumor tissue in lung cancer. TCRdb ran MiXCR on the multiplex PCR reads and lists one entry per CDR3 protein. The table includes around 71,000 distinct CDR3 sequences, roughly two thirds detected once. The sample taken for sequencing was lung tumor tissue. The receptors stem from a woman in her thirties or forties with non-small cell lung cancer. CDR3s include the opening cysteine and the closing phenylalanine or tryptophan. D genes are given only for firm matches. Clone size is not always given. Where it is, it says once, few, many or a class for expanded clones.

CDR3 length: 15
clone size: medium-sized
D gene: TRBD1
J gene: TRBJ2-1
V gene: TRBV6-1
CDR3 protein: CASSAGQGESDEQFF
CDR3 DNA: TGTGCCAGCAGTGCTGGACAGGGGGAGAGCGATGAGCAGTTCTTC

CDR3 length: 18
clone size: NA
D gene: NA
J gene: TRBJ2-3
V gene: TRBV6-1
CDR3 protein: CANSERVRATLGIDTQYF
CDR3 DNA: TGTGCCAACAGTGAACGGGTGAGGGCAACCCTCGGCATAGATACGCAGTATTTT

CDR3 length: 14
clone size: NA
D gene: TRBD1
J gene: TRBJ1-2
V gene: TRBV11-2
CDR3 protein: CTSSLSQGAYGYTF
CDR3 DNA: TGTACCAGCAGCTTGTCTCAGGGGGCCTATGGCTACACATTC

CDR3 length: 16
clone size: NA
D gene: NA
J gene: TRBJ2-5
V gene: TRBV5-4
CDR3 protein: CPSSYSGRATWETQYF
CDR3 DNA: TGTCCCAGCAGCTACTCTGGTAGGGCTACTTGGGAGACCCAGTATTTC

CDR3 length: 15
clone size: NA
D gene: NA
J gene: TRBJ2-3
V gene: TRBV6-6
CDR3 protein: CASSYGRGDTDTQYF
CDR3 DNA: TGTGCCAGCAGTTATGGAAGAGGGGATACAGATACGCAGTATTTT

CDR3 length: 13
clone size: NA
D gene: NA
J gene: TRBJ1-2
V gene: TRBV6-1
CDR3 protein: CASIGAAERGCAF
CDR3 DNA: TGTGCCAGCATTGGAGCGGCAGAGCGTGGCTGCGCCTTC

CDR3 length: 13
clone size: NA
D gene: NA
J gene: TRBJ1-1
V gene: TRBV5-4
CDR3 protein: CASSVDRNTEAFF
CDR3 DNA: TGTGCCAGCAGTGTAGACCGGAACACTGAAGCTTTCTTT

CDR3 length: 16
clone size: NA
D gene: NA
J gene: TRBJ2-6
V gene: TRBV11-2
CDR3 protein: CASSWSDLSGGNVLTF
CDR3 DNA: TGTGCTAGTAGCTGGTCAGACCTCTCTGGGGGCAACGTCCTGACTTTC

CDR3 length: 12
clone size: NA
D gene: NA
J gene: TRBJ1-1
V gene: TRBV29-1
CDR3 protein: CSVGYGNTEVFF
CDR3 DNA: NA

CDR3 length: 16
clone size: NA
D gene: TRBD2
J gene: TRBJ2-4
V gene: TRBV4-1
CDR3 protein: CASSSPSGGATSFQYF
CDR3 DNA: TGCGCCAGCAGCTCCCCTAGCGGGGGGGCTACGTCTTTTCAGTACTTC

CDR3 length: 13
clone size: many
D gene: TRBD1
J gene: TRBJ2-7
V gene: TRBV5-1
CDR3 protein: CASSYQGDYEQYF
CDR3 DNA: TGCGCCAGCAGCTACCAGGGGGACTACGAGCAGTACTTC

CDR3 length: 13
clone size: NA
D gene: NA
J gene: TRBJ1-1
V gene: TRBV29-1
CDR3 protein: CSASGLPYTETFF
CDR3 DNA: TGCAGCGCCTCAGGGTTACCATACACTGAAACTTTCTTT

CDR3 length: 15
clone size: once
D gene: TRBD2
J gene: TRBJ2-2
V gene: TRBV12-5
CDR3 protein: CTSGLGGARTGELFF
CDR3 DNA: TGTACTAGCGGTTTGGGGGGGGCGAGGACCGGGGAGCTGTTTTTT

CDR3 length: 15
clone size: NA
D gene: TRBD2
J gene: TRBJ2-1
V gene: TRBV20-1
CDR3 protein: CSARGRGGQYNEQLF
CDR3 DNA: TGCAGTGCTAGAGGTCGGGGGGGGCAGTACAATGAGCAGTTATTC

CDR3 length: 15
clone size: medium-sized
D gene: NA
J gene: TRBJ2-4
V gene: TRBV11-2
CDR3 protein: CASSRTTGAKNIQYF
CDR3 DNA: TGTGCCAGCAGCAGAACCACAGGGGCCAAAAACATTCAGTACTTC

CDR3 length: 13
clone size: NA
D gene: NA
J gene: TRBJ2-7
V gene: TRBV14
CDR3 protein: CASNSYYLYEQYF
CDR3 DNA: TGTGCCAGCAACTCATACTACCTTTACGAACAGTACTTC

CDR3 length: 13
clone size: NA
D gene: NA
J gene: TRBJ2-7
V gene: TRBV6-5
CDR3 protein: CANREQAWDEQYF
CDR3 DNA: TGTGCCAACAGGGAACAGGCTTGGGATGAGCAGTACTTC

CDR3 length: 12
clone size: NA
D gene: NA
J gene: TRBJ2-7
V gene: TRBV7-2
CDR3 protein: CATSLVLFEQYF
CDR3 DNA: TGTGCCACCAGCTTAGTCTTGTTCGAGCAGTACTTC

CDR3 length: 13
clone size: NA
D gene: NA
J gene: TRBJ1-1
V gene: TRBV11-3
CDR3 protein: CTSTRTASIEAFF
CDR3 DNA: TGTACCAGCACCCGGACAGCTAGCATTGAAGCTTTCTTT

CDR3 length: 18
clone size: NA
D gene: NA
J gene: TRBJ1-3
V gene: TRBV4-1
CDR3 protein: CASSQVRGGRHSGNTIYF
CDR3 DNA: TGCGCCAGCAGCCAAGTGAGAGGAGGCCGCCACTCTGGAAACACCATATATTTT

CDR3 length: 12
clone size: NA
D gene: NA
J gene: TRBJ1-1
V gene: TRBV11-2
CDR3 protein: CASSNSGIDAFF
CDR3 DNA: TGTGCCAGCAGCAATTCTGGGATTGATGCTTTCTTT

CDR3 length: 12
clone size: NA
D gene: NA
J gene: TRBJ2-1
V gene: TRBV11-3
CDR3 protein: CVSSLGLGEQFF
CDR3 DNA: TGTGTCAGCAGCCTAGGTTTGGGCGAGCAGTTCTTT

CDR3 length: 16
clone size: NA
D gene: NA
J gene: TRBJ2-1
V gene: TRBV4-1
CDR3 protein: CASSQDFSVSYNEQFF
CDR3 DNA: TGCGCCAGCAGCCAAGATTTCTCAGTATCCTACAACGAGCAGTTTTTC

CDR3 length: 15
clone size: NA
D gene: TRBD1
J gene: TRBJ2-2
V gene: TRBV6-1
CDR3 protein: CTSSRQGAGTGELFF
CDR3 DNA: TGTACCAGCAGTAGACAGGGGGCTGGCACCGGGGAGTTGTTTTTT

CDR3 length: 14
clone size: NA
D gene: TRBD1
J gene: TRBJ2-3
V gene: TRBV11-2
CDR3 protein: CASSLRDRGDMQYF
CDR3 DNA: TGTGCCAGCAGCTTACGGGACAGGGGGGATATGCAATATTTT

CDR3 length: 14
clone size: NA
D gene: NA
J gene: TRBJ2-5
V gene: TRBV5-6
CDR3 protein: CDSSLASGQETQCF
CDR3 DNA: TGTGACAGCAGCTTGGCCTCGGGCCAAGAGACCCAGTGCTTC

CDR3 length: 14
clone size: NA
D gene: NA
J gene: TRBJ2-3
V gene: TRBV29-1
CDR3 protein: CSVTKIRITDTQYF
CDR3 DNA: TGCAGCGTTACAAAAATTAGGATCACAGATACGCAGTATTTT

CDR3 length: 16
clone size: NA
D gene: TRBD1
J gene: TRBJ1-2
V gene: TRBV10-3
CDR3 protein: CAINFRQGQDNQGYTF
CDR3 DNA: TGTGCCATCAATTTCAGACAGGGCCAAGATAACCAAGGCTACACCTTC

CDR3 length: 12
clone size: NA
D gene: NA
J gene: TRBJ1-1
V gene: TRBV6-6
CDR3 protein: CASNHGQLQAFF
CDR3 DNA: TGTGCCAGCAACCATGGACAGCTACAAGCTTTCTTT

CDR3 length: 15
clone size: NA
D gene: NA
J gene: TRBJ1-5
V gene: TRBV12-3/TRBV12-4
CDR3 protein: CVSRLTASQVQPQHF
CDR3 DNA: TGTGTCAGCAGATTAACAGCGTCGCAAGTTCAGCCCCAGCATTTT

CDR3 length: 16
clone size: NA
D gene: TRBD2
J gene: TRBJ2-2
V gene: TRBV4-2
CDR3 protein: CDSCRGLAGDTGELFF
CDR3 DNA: TGTGACAGTTGCCGAGGACTAGCGGGGGACACCGGGGAGCTGTTTTTT

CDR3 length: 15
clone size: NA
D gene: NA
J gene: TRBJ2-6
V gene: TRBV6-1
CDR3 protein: CANTPGGAGANVPTF
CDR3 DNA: TGTGCCAACACCCCAGGAGGGGCTGGGGCCAACGTCCCGACTTTC

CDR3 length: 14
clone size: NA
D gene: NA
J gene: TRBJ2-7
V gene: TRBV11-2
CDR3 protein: CASILASNSYGQYF
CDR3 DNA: TGTGCCAGCATCTTAGCCTCAAACTCCTACGGGCAGTACTTC

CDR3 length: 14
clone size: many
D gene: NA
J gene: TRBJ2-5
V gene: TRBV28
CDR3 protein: CASSPGDRAETQYF
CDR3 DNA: TGTGCCAGCAGTCCTGGAGACAGAGCCGAGACCCAGTACTTC

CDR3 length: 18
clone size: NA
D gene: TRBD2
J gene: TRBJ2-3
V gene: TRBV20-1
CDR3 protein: CSARDITCGGGAQDTQYF
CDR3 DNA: TGCAGTGCTAGAGATATTACGTGTGGCGGGGGGGCCCAAGATACGCAGTATTTT

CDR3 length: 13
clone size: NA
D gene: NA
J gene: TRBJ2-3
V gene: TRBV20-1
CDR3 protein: CSARPVDRDTHYF
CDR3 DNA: TGCAGTGCTAGACCGGTGGACAGAGATACGCACTATTTT

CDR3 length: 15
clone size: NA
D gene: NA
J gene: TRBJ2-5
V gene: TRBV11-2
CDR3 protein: CASILATRIEETQYF
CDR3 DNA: TGTGCCAGCATCCTAGCCACCAGGATAGAGGAGACCCAGTACTTC

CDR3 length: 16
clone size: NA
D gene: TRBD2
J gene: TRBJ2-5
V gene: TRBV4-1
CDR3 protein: CAISQDRRGTKETQYF
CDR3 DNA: TGCGCCATCAGCCAAGATCGGCGGGGGACCAAAGAGACCCAGTACTTC

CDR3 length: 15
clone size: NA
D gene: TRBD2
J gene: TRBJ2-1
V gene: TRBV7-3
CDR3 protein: CASSPIGTSGEKQFF
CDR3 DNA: TGTGCCAGCAGCCCCATCGGGACTAGCGGAGAAAAGCAGTTCTTC

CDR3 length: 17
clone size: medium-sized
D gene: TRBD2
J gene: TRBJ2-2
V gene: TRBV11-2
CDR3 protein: CASSPSTSGSSTGELFF
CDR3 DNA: TGTGCCAGCAGCCCCTCTACTAGCGGGAGCTCAACCGGGGAGCTGTTTTTT

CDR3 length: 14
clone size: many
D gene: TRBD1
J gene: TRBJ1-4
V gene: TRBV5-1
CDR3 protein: CASKTDRGNEKLFF
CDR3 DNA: TGCGCCAGCAAAACGGACAGGGGTAATGAAAAACTGTTTTTT

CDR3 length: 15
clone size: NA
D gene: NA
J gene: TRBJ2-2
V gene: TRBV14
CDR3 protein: CASSQQERPTGELFF
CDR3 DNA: TGTGCCAGCAGCCAGCAAGAGAGGCCCACCGGGGAGCTGTTTTTT

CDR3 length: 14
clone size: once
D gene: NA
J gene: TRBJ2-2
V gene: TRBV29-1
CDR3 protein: CSVGLLSNIGELFF
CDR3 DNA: TGCAGCGTCGGCTTACTAAGCAACATCGGGGAGCTGTTTTTT

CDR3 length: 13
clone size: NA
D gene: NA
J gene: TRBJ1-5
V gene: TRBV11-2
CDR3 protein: CASSLDRNQPQRF
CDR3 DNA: TGTGCCAGCAGCTTAGACAGAAATCAACCCCAGCGCTTT

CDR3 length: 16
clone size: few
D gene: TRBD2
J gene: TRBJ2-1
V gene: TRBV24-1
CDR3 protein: CATSASGSPGRNEQFF
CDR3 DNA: TGTGCCACCAGTGCTAGCGGGTCCCCCGGTCGCAATGAGCAGTTCTTC

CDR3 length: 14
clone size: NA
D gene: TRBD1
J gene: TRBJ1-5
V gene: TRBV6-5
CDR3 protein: CARRYWTGNQHQHF
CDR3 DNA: TGTGCCCGCAGATACTGGACAGGCAATCAACACCAGCATTTT

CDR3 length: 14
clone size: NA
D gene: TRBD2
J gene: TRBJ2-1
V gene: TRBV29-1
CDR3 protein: CSVTSDFSFNEQFF
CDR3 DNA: TGTAGCGTGACTAGCGATTTTTCTTTCAATGAGCAGTTCTTC

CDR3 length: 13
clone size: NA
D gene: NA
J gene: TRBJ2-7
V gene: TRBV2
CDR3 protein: CANTRDSTGEQYF
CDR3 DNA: TGTGCCAACACGAGAGACAGTACCGGAGAGCAGTACTTC

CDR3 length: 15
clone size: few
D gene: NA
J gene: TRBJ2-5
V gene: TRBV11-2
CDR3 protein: CASSTRPSDGETQYF
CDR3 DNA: TGTGCCAGCAGTACCCGACCCAGCGACGGAGAGACCCAGTACTTC

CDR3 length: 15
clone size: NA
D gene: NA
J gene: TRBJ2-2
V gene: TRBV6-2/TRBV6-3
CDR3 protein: CVSTTGTGHAGELFF
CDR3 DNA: TGTGTCAGCACCACGGGTACAGGGCACGCCGGGGAGCTGTTTTTT

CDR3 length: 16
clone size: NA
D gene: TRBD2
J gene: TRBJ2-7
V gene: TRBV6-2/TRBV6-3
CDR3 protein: CASTGKGGLAGNEQYF
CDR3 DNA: TGTGCCAGCACCGGCAAGGGGGGACTAGCGGGAAACGAGCAATACTTC

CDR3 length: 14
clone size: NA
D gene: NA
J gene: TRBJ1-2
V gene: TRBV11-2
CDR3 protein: CVSSPGTQHYGYTF
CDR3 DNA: TGTGTCAGCAGCCCCGGGACACAACACTATGGATACACCTTC